The next 26 T cell receptor beta chains were all read from a single sample in a study of pediatric ulcerative colitis. Here immunoSEQ multiplex PCR was the method, and the copy in TCRdb shows in-frame clones only, minus some. This sample yields 10,000 or so clones, of which 80% to 90% are seen a single time; around 7% belongs to the top ten. Sequencing was carried out using blood. These receptors were obtained from a girl between 5 and 17 years old with moderate ulcerative colitis.

V is TRBV19 and J is TRBJ1-5, with 8 bases matching TRBD1. From germline, CDR1 is LNHDA and CDR2 SQIVND (reference sequence). The CDR3 length is 14 residues. J lost 0 bases, V lost 9 bases, and 4 bases had no gene match. CDR3 protein: CASRTGYSNQPQHF. Written as DNA, the CDR3 is TGTGCCAGCAGGACAGGGTATAGCAATCAGCCCCAGCATTTT.

The chain couples TRBV5-5 to TRBJ2-3; 9 bases align to TRBD2. This CDR3 contains 18 residues. Looked up from germline, CDR1 is SGHKS and CDR2 is YYEKEE (reference sequence). V shed 1 base and J 1 base; nucleotides not matched to a gene: 10. CDR3 coding DNA: TGTGCCAGCAGCTTGTTAGCGGGAGCCCCGTCGGGCACAGATACGCAGTATTTT. Protein product: CASSLLAGAPSGTDTQYF.

The chain employs TRBV11-2 and TRBJ1-1; the D is unclear. V lost 1 base, J lost 7 bases, and 10 bases lay in between. CDR3 length equals 13 residues. Germline CDR1 SGHAT, CDR2 FQNNGV. The CDR3 coding sequence is TGTGCCAGCAGCTTAGCTCGGAGCCATGAAGCTTTCTTT. This sequence encodes CASSLARSHEAFF.

This clone was seen just once. This rearrangement joins TRBV6-4 to TRBJ2-3, with D possibly TRBD2 on 5 matching bases. Germline V gives CDR1 MRHNA, CDR2 SNTAGT. There are 15 residues in the CDR3. V dropped 1 base and J dropped 0 bases, with 8 bases sitting between them. CDR3 amino acids: CASSDWERSTDTQYF. The CDR3 nucleotides are TGTGCCAGCAGTGACTGGGAGCGGAGCACAGATACGCAGTATTTT.

This chain connects TRBV5-1 to TRBJ2-3; a weak D match, TRBD1 (6 bases). Germline V CDR1 and CDR2: SGHRS, YFSETQ. V lost 4 bases and J lost 4, with 7 bases in between. The CDR3 loop spans 12 amino acids. In nucleotides, the CDR3 is TGCGCCAGCAGCGAGGGGGCAGATACGCAGTATTTT. This translates into CASSEGADTQYF. The variable domain in full, completed from reference TRBV5-1 and TRBJ2-3, reads KAGVTQTPRYLIKTRGQQVTLSCSPISGHRSVSWYQQTPGQGLQFLFEYFSETQRNKGNFPGRFSGRQFSNSRSEMNVSTLELGDSALYLCASSEGADTQYFGPGTRLTVL.

This chain connects TRBV7-9 to TRBJ1-1; D perhaps matches TRBD1 (5 bases). The CDR3 loop spans 17 amino acids. V lost 1 base to trimming and J lost 0 bases, with 15 bases between them. Germline lookup yields CDR1 SEHNR and CDR2 FQNEAQ (reference sequence). The DNA of the CDR3 is TGTGCCAGCAGCTTAGACCCTCAGGCAGGGCTGAACACTGAAGCTTTCTTT. It translates to CASSLDPQAGLNTEAFF.

The chain recombines TRBV28 with TRBJ1-1, with D tentatively TRBD1 (6 bases). Germline lookup yields CDR1 MDHEN and CDR2 SYDVKM. This CDR3 has 14 residues. The V end lost 3 bases, the J end lost 4 bases, and 12 bases lay between the germline ends. CDR3 loop: CASSFDGQLTEAFF. In nucleotides, the CDR3 is TGTGCCAGCAGTTTTGATGGACAGCTCACTGAAGCTTTCTTT.

This clone has only one observation. This sequence joins TRBV6-1 and TRBJ2-5; maybe TRBD2 (5 bases). The V gene's germline CDR1 is MNHNS and CDR2 SASEGT. This CDR3 comprises 13 residues. The V end lost 7 bases, the J end lost 5 bases, and 14 bases lay between the germline ends. CDR3 sequence reads: CASTGVRGETQYF. The CDR3 bases are TGTGCCAGCACTGGAGTAAGAGGGGAGACCCAGTACTTC.

This clone was seen only a few times. The J gene is TRBJ2-7, the V gene TRBV28; perhaps D is TRBD1 or TRBD2 (5 bases each). Trimming cost V 3 bases and J 3 bases, with 15 bases left between them. CDR3 size: 15 residues. From germline, CDR1 is MDHEN and CDR2 SYDVKM. CDR3 loop: CASSFFGGSGYEQYF. CDR3 coding DNA: TGTGCCAGCAGTTTCTTTGGGGGTTCAGGCTACGAGCAGTACTTC.

The rearrangement uses TRBV7-9 and TRBJ1-1; no firm D call. Deletions cut 4 bases from V and 1 base from J, with 13 bases between. The germline gives CDR1 SEHNR, CDR2 FQNEAQ (reference sequence). CDR3 length: 15 residues. The DNA for the CDR3 is TGTGCCAGCAGCTACCCGATCCGGACGAACACTGAAGCTTTCTTT. Protein sequence: CASSYPIRTNTEAFF.

The chain joins TRBV30 to TRBJ1-3; perhaps TRBD1 as D (6 bases). The ends were cut back, 5 bases at V and 6 bases at J, with 20 bases in the middle. The CDR3 runs 15 residues. Germline assignment: CDR1 GTSNPN and CDR2 SVGIG (reference sequence). The CDR3 DNA reads TGTGCCTGGCTAAATAGGGGGGCTCGAGAAAACACCATATATTTT. Translated: CAWLNRGARENTIYF.

The chain is built from TRBV7-6 and TRBJ1-1, with D maybe TRBD1 (6 bases). The CDR3 length is 14 residues. CDR1 is SGHVS and CDR2 is FNYEAQ in the germline V gene. V lost 1 base, J lost 7 bases, and 13 bases lay in between. The CDR3 reads CASSLVSGDGEAFF. CDR3 coding DNA: TGTGCCAGCAGCTTAGTTTCAGGGGATGGTGAAGCTTTCTTT.

For the CDR3, the DNA is TGTGCCAGCAGTGCCGGACTACCCACAGATACGCAGTATTTT. Translating it yields CASSAGLPTDTQYF. The gene calls are TRBV2 and TRBJ2-3; tentatively, D is TRBD2 (6 bases). The germline V and J ends were trimmed by 4 bases and 2 bases, with 10 bases remaining between them. The length of the CDR3 is 14 residues. Germline loops: CDR1 SNHLY, CDR2 FYNNEI.

V usage is TRBV5-6 and J usage is TRBJ1-2, with D possibly TRBD1 on 5 matching bases. Between the trimmed V and J ends, which lost 0 bases and 7 bases, there was a span of 16 bases. The CDR3 runs to 15 residues. CDR1 and CDR2 from the germline V gene are SGHDT and YYEEEE. This CDR3 reads CASSLVGGRVGGYTF. The CDR3 coding sequence is TGTGCCAGCAGCTTGGTAGGCGGCAGGGTCGGTGGCTACACCTTC.

This clone was seen only once. The chain links TRBV9 to TRBJ2-3; 10 positions agree with TRBD2. Germline CDR1 reads SGDLS; CDR2 reads YYNGEE. The length of the CDR3 is 16 residues. J gave up 3 bases and V 4 bases, and 8 bases lay outside the gene matches. CDR3 sequence (DNA): TGTGCCAGCAGCCCCAGACTAGCGGGCCGAACAGATACGCAGTATTTT. Translating it yields CASSPRLAGRTDTQYF.

The chain uses TRBV11-2 and TRBJ2-4; tentative D call: TRBD1 (5 bases). Per the germline V gene, CDR1 is SGHAT and CDR2 is FQNNGV. The CDR3 is 18 residues long. Trimming took off 2 bases at V and 1 base at J, with 18 bases between the two ends. The CDR3 is CASSLLEAGRWAKNIQYF. In DNA, the CDR3 is TGTGCCAGCAGCTTACTTGAGGCAGGGCGGTGGGCCAAAAACATTCAGTACTTC.

Only a few counts were recorded for this clone. The genes are TRBV2 and TRBJ1-6; 11 positions match TRBD1. The CDR3 consists of 16 residues. With 6 bases clipped from V and 8 bases from J, the junction kept 9 bases outside the gene matches. Germline CDR1 and CDR2: SNHLY and FYNNEI. This chain's CDR3 is CASRAGQGAIYSPLHF. The CDR3, as DNA: TGTGCCAGCAGGGCTGGACAGGGGGCTATCTATTCACCCCTCCACTTT.

This clone was counted a single time. The chain is built from TRBV19 and TRBJ1-2; 10 bases line up with TRBD1. In germline, CDR1 is LNHDA, CDR2 SQIVND (reference sequence). V was pared by 3 bases and J by 8 bases, with 6 bases of the junction left unmatched. The CDR3 extends over 14 amino acids. CDR3 in amino acids: CASSIDRGRKGYTF. The DNA for the CDR3 is TGTGCCAGTAGTATTGACAGGGGGCGCAAAGGCTACACCTTC.

Only a few counts were recorded for this clone. V is TRBV19 and J is TRBJ1-2; 10 bases fit TRBD1. Germline CDR1 LNHDA, CDR2 SQIVND (reference sequence). With 5 bases clipped from V and 4 bases from J, the junction kept 4 bases outside the gene matches. There are 14 residues in the CDR3. CDR3 residues: CASSATGGVYGYTF. As DNA, the CDR3 is TGTGCCAGTAGTGCGACAGGGGGCGTCTATGGCTACACCTTC.

The genes are TRBV30 and TRBJ1-5, with 9 bases identical to TRBD1. V shed 1 base and J 7 bases; nucleotides not matched to a gene: 11. Germline V gene sequence: CDR1 GTSNPN, CDR2 SVGIG (reference sequence). The CDR3 contains 16 residues. CDR3 sequence (DNA): TGTGCCTGGAGTGAAGTACCCGGGACAGGGTCACAGCCCCAGCATTTT. It is translated as CAWSEVPGTGSQPQHF.

This clone showed up just once. This chain links TRBV28 with TRBJ2-1; a weak D match, TRBD2 (6 bases). V shed 5 bases and J shed 7 bases, with 9 bases lying between them. This CDR3 region has 12 residues. Germline V gene lookup returns CDR1 MDHEN and CDR2 SYDVKM. CDR3 protein: CASSQTRNEQFF. CDR3 bases: TGTGCCAGCAGTCAGACTAGGAATGAGCAGTTCTTC.

The chain couples TRBV7-9 to TRBJ1-5; TRBD1 might be the D (6 bases). The CDR3 runs to 13 residues. Germline V gene sequence: CDR1 SEHNR, CDR2 FQNEAQ (reference sequence). Trimming removed 1 base from V and 13 bases from J, with 14 bases in between. CDR3: CASSLGGADPQHF. CDR3 sequence (DNA): TGTGCCAGCAGCTTAGGGGGGGCCGACCCACAGCATTTT.

This sequence joins TRBV4-1 and TRBJ1-1, with TRBD1 as a possible D gene (5 bases). V was cut by 0 bases and J by 2 bases, with 10 bases left in between. The CDR3 covers 15 residues. The V gene's germline CDR1 is MGHRA and CDR2 YSYEKL. The CDR3 DNA follows: TGCGCCAGCAGCCAAGAGCGACAGCTAAACACTGAAGCTTTCTTT. It yields the protein CASSQERQLNTEAFF.

J is TRBJ2-5 and V is TRBV18, with 7 bases fitting TRBD1. V shed 6 bases, J shed 5 bases, and the junction held 12 bases outside the gene matches. CDR1 KGHSH and CDR2 LQKENI come from the germline V gene. The length of the CDR3 is 15 residues. CDR3 residues: CASSRSSGQAETQYF. CDR3 bases: TGTGCCAGCTCCCGTAGCTCCGGACAGGCGGAGACCCAGTACTTC.

This clone occurred once. The chain is built from TRBV29-1 and TRBJ2-1; the D gene is possibly TRBD2 (6 bases). Trimming pared 4 bases from V and 5 bases from J, leaving 15 bases between. Germline values: CDR1 SQVTM, CDR2 ANQGSEA. This CDR3 region has 14 residues. DNA for the CDR3: TGCAGCGTTGGGGAGACTAGAAGCAACAATGAGCAGTTCTTC. As protein: CSVGETRSNNEQFF.

The CDR3 DNA is TGTGCCAGCAGGTTACAGGGAATCCCAGAGACCCAGTACTTC. This sequence encodes CASRLQGIPETQYF. This chain links TRBV7-9 with TRBJ2-5; TRBD1 is a possible D gene (6 bases). This CDR3 spans 14 amino acids. Germline V gene sequence: CDR1 SEHNR, CDR2 FQNEAQ (reference sequence). With 6 bases removed from V and 4 bases from J, the gap between germline ends came to 15 bases.